Here is one T cell receptor (beta chain) with its context. Its specific antigen is unknown. It has no much larger one-base neighbor in the sample; base qualities were not kept. The data are from a study of shared clonotypes between healthy human individuals (dated by TCRdb to about 2020). Broadly, across the study: Two women and a few men aged 18 to 49 years were included in the cohort. Each donor's leukapheresis produced roughly between roughly 0.85 and 9.5 billion PBMCs. Different laboratories and diverse techniques were used to prepare libraries and sequence TCR repertoires, to increase sequencing depth and limit assay-specific biases. To estimate repertoire size and how much clonotype sharing occurs between individuals, the study deeply sequenced the blood TCR repertoires of five or six healthy adults.

Using the deep immunoSEQ assay, multiplex PCR amplified TCR CDR3 regions from genomic DNA. Extracted genomic DNA from each cell subset was distributed evenly across all wells of several immunoSEQ 96-well plates, and each plate was treated as a replicate. For unsorted PBMC, approximately 300 ng of genomic DNA, equivalent to around 33,000 T cell genomes, went into each replicate PCR. Unsorted PBMC genomic DNA was sequenced across ten immunoSEQ deep assay plates. Purified libraries were quantified with a Qubit 3.0 fluorometer, sized on a Bioanalyzer 2100, and re-quantified with the KAPA Library Quantification kit. Every immunoSEQ 96-well plate was sequenced on a dedicated single-read 150-cycle Illumina NextSeq 550 flow cell. The paper's data handling went like this. The immunoSEQ output contained only junctional sequences without quality scores, so filtering could not match that applied to full-length reads. To assign V/J genes and CDR3, sequences were annotated against IMGT germline references using PyIR, a Python wrapper for IgBLAST v1.9. Reads were removed for weak V/J assignments (E-value above 1e-6), missing CDR3, stop codons, out-of-frame junctions, or ambiguous translated residues. V3J clonotypes were defined as sequences sharing the same inferred V gene, J gene, and CDR3 amino acid sequence. The percentage overlap between two repertoires was calculated by dividing the number of shared unique clonotypes by the size of the smaller repertoire. RTK rarefaction, the Chao1 estimator, and Recon v2.1 estimates of unobserved clonotypes were used to assess repertoire richness. This is the immuneACCESS table as TCRdb keeps it, with only in-frame sequences that have V and J called. A part of the clones is gone; compared with another copy, unresolved V genes explain less than half, and the rest is unexplained. V, J and clone size are those of that table, while D and trimming were read from the DNA. In all, the sample holds roughly 490,000 clones, and roughly 85% of those were seen once. The ten most abundant clones make up about 12% of the sample.

The paper as a whole reports these results and caveats: Based on pairwise subsampling, the degree of clonotype sharing among donors was expected to be affected by sequencing depth. The small number of donors limited the genetic and exposure-history diversity represented. Sampling was restricted to blood, and TCR repertoires in tissues likely differ from the TCR repertoires found in blood.

Reading from cysteine to phenylalanine, the CDR3 counts 12 amino acids. Only the CDR3 DNA stays, 36 bases, in frame from base 1. According to the germline V gene, CDR1 reads LGHNA and CDR2 reads YNFKEQ. The V end gives up 0 bases and the J end 12 bases, leaving 2 bases in the junction not matched to a gene. Healthy HIV-negative adults with no recently reported acute infections or vaccinations were included as donors. Every donor was a Caucasian adult living in Nashville, Tennessee, USA. For unsorted samples, tens of millions of PBMCs were counted, and genomic DNA was extracted using the QIAamp DNA Blood Mini kit. Blood was collected by leukapheresis, and PBMCs were isolated by Ficoll-Histopaque density gradient centrifugation and then cryopreserved in liquid nitrogen vapor phase.

Input material: PBMCs. The receptor chain draws on TRBV4-2 and TRBJ2-7; 10 central nucleotides agree with TRBD1. This receptor was identified in a woman aged 40 to 49 in good health. Some clones in this sample may be carry-over from other donors' samples. CDR3 sequence: CASSQETGGRYF. In nucleotides, the sequence is TGTGCCAGCAGCCAAGAGACAGGGGGCCGGTACTTC.